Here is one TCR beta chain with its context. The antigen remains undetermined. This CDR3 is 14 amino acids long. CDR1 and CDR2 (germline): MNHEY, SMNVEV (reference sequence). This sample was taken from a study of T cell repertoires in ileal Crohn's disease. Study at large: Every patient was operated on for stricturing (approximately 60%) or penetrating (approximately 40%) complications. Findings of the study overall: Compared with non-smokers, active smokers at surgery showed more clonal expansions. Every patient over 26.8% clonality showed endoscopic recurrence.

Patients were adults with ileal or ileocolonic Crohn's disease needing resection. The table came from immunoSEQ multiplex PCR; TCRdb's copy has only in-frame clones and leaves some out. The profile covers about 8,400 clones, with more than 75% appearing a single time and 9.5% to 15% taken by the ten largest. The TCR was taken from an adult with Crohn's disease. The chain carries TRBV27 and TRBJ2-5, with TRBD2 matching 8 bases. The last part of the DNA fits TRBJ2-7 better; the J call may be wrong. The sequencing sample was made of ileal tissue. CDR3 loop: CASRMKRELGEQYF. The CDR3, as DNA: TGTGCCAGCAGAATGAAGCGGGAGCTTGGCGAGCAGTACTTC.